Shown below are 17 T cell receptor beta chains from a single sample sequenced in a study of blood T cells in healthy people across ages. The second PCR ran 7 to 11 cycles with a sample-barcoded 5' primer and J-beta primers. TCRdb independently ran MiXCR on the 5' RACE reads; one entry per CDR3 protein. Counted here are about 1.8 million distinct CDR3 sequences, about 50% occurring once; the ten biggest clones make up less than 2.5%. Sequencing was performed on blood. The receptors derive from a woman aged 40 to 49 in good health.

The chain carries TRBV28 and TRBJ2-3; D is ambiguous. Trimming pared 6 bases from V and 2 bases from J, leaving 9 bases between. Germline lookup yields CDR1 MDHEN and CDR2 SYDVKM. The CDR3 is 13 residues long. The CDR3: CASSLQHTDTQYF. The CDR3 DNA sequence: TGTGCCAGCAGCCTGCAGCACACAGATACGCAGTATTTT.

J is TRBJ2-7 and V is TRBV6-1, with 8 bases fitting TRBD1. CDR3 size: 15 residues. CDR1 and CDR2 from the germline V gene are MNHNS and SASEGT. V lost 3 bases and J lost 5; bases outside the gene matches: 9. The chain's CDR3 is CASSEIWTGSDEQYF. The DNA of the CDR3 is TGTGCCAGCAGTGAGATATGGACAGGGAGCGACGAGCAGTACTTC.

This clonotype was detected a few times. This rearrangement joins TRBV10-3 to TRBJ2-1; 7 bases agree with TRBD1. This CDR3 is built from 13 residues. With V trimmed by 2 bases and J by 5 bases, 0 bases remained unmatched. Looked up from germline, CDR1 is ENHRY and CDR2 is SYGVKD. This CDR3 is CAISEDRDNEQFF. CDR3 in DNA: TGTGCCATCAGTGAGGACAGGGACAATGAGCAGTTCTTC.

This clonotype appeared a few times. The gene calls are TRBV5-1 and TRBJ1-5, with D possibly matching TRBD1 (6 bases). The germline gives CDR1 SGHRS, CDR2 YFSETQ. This CDR3 has 15 amino acids. V lost 1 base and J 6 bases, leaving 14 bases between the germline ends. CDR3 nucleotides: TGCGCCAGCAGCTTGTCTGGGACATCCCCTCAGCCCCAGCATTTT. It encodes CASSLSGTSPQPQHF.

This chain uses TRBV20-1 with TRBJ2-3, with 7 nucleotides matching TRBD2. Trimming took 5 bases from V and 1 from J; bases not matched to a gene: 15. CDR1 DFQATT and CDR2 SNEGSKA come from the germline V gene (reference sequence). The CDR3 has 17 amino acids. CDR3 region: CSAPGLGLGLGTDTQYF. The CDR3 region has the DNA TGCAGTGCTCCAGGACTAGGGCTAGGGCTCGGCACAGATACGCAGTATTTT.

The gene calls are TRBV4-3 and TRBJ2-4, with 11 nucleotides matching TRBD1. Losses at the gene ends were 4 bases for V and 9 bases for J; bases not matched to a gene: 11. Germline values: CDR1 LGHNA, CDR2 YSLEER. The CDR3 sequence is 16 residues long. CDR3 sequence reads: CASSRGTGGLLGIQYF. CDR3 sequence (DNA): TGCGCCAGCAGCCGAGGGACAGGGGGTCTTTTGGGCATTCAGTACTTC.

The CDR3, as DNA: TGTGCCAGCAGCGGGGACAGGGGAGTTAACTATGGCTACACCTTC. Protein product: CASSGDRGVNYGYTF. The rearrangement joins TRBV9 to TRBJ1-2; 10 nucleotides line up with TRBD1. The CDR3 has 15 amino acids. V shed 3 bases, J shed 1 base, and the junction held 3 bases outside the gene matches. Germline CDR1 SGDLS, CDR2 YYNGEE.

A note on this clonotype: The junction shows a germline mismatch at one end, possibly a read error. V is TRBV7-7 and J is TRBJ2-7; 7 nucleotides agree with TRBD2. The DNA end favors TRBJ2-5, so the J call may be wrong. The CDR3 has 13 amino acids. Per the germline V gene, CDR1 is SSHAT and CDR2 is FNYEAQ (reference sequence). The CDR3 DNA reads as TGTGCTAGCAGCGATGGGGAGGGGGAGACCCAGTACTTC. It encodes CASSDGEGETQYF.

This clonotype has a handful of counts. The chain uses TRBV9 and TRBJ2-5, with TRBD1 identical over 12 bases. Trimming took 0 bases from V and 5 from J; bases not matched to a gene: 5. In germline, CDR1 is SGDLS, CDR2 YYNGEE. The CDR3 extends over 16 amino acids. CDR3 sequence: CASSVGDRGLGETQYF. The CDR3 DNA reads as TGTGCCAGCAGCGTAGGGGACAGGGGGCTTGGGGAGACCCAGTACTTC.

This chain joins TRBV20-1 and TRBJ2-7, with D possibly matching TRBD2 (5 bases). Between the trimmed V and J ends, which lost 0 bases and 7 bases, there was a span of 19 bases. The germline V gene has CDR1 DFQATT and CDR2 SNEGSKA (reference sequence). The CDR3 runs 15 residues. CDR3: CSARDRQRNYNEQYF. Written as DNA, the CDR3 is TGCAGTGCTAGAGATCGGCAGCGGAACTACAATGAGCAGTACTTC.

The V gene is TRBV6-5, the J gene TRBJ1-2; 9 bases match TRBD1. The CDR3 has 16 amino acids. CDR1 and CDR2 from the germline V gene are MNHEY and SVGAGI. Losses at the gene ends were 2 bases for V and 1 base for J; bases not matched to a gene: 5. The DNA for the CDR3 is TGTGCCAGCAGTTACCTCGGACAGGGGCTTAACTATGGCTACACCTTC. This codes for CASSYLGQGLNYGYTF.

V and J are TRBV6-5 and TRBJ1-5, with D hard to call. Trimming shortened V by 7 bases and J by 7 bases, and 17 bases separated the two germline ends. CDR3 length: 14 amino acids. Germline V gene data show CDR1 as MNHEY and CDR2 as SVGAGI. The CDR3, as DNA: TGTGCCAGCAACCCTACGGGGTGCGGCCAGCCCCAGCATTTT. Translated, it gives CASNPTGCGQPQHF.

V and J are TRBV15 and TRBJ2-7; the D is unclear. Germline assignment: CDR1 LNHNV and CDR2 YYDKDF (reference sequence). V lost 1 base to trimming and J lost 1 base, with 8 bases between them. The CDR3 has 14 residues. The DNA of the CDR3 is TGTGCCACCAGCAGAGCCCCTAGTTCCTACGAGCAGTACTTC. It encodes CATSRAPSSYEQYF.

CDR3: CASSRGPNYGYTF. The CDR3 nucleotides are TGTGCCAGCAGTCGGGGTCCAAACTATGGCTACACCTTC. This chain joins TRBV6-5 and TRBJ1-2; D gene unclear. The V end was cut by 5 bases, the J end by 2 bases, with 9 bases between. The CDR3 has 13 residues. In germline, CDR1 is MNHEY, CDR2 SVGAGI.

The CDR3 reads CASSQVGVDTQYF. CDR3 DNA sequence: TGTGCCAGCAGCCAGGTGGGGGTAGATACGCAGTATTTT. The rearrangement links TRBV12-3 or TRBV12-4 to TRBJ2-3, with D perhaps TRBD1 or TRBD2 (5 bases each). The CDR3 length is 13 residues. Trimming removed 6 bases from V and 5 bases from J, with 12 bases in between.

The CDR3 DNA follows: TGTGCCAGCAGCTTAGCCAGGGCAATATTGAATGAGCAGTTCTTC. It is translated as CASSLARAILNEQFF. V usage is TRBV7-2 and J usage is TRBJ2-1; tentative D call: TRBD1 (5 bases). CDR1 and CDR2 from the germline V gene are SGHTA and FQGNSA. V was pared by 0 bases and J by 7 bases, with 13 bases between. The CDR3 totals 15 residues. Complete variable domain (other parts from reference TRBV7-2 and TRBJ2-1): GAGVSQSPSNKVTEKGKDVELRCDPISGHTALYWYRQSLGQGLEFLIYFQGNSAPDKSGLPSDRFSAERTGGSVSTLTIQRTQQEDSAVYLCASSLARAILNEQFFGPGTRLTVL.

V and J are TRBV7-2 and TRBJ1-1; D unclear. V shed 5 bases and J shed 4 bases, with 14 bases lying between them. The CDR3 extends over 14 amino acids. Germline V CDR1 and CDR2: SGHTA, FQGNSA. CDR3 in DNA: TGTGCCAGCAGCCCCCTAGGGATATTCACTGAAGCTTTCTTT. Translated: CASSPLGIFTEAFF.